The rows below give T cell receptor beta chains drawn from one sample of a study of blood T cell repertoires in COVID-19. Assay used: immunoSEQ multiplex PCR; TCRdb lists only in-frame clones, some missing. The sample has more than 100,000 clones, 81% seen once. The sequencing sample was made of peripheral blood. The receptors were sampled from a woman aged 55-69 years with active or convalescent COVID-19. Each CDR3 is given with its conserved first and last residue.

length	V	J	CDR3
14	TRBV7-9	TRBJ1-1	CASSSTPSNTEAFF
18	TRBV28	TRBJ2-2	CASTRPGQGVGRAGELFF
11	TRBV29-1	TRBJ1-1	CSTGGNTEAFF
14	TRBV7-3	TRBJ2-1	CASSLTLGANEQFF
17	TRBV5-1	TRBJ1-6	CASSSLTGGVQNSPLHF
13	TRBV24-1	TRBJ2-2	CATSSSYTGELFF
14	TRBV27	TRBJ1-1	CASSPAGLYTEAFF
13	TRBV2	TRBJ1-1	CASQTELNTEAFF
16	TRBV28	TRBJ1-5	CASSLITAYSNQPQHF
18	TRBV5-1	TRBJ1-1	CASSLRNQKGPLNTEAFF
16	TRBV27	TRBJ2-1	CASSLGPGTSLNEQFF
14	TRBV13	TRBJ2-7	CASSLGGEVYEQYF
15	TRBV4-2	TRBJ2-5	CASSQDGRAQETQYF
15	TRBV2	TRBJ2-7	CASGTSFGRAHEQYF
18	TRBV2	TRBJ2-1	CASSEESGSLAGGTKQFF
14	TRBV10-1	TRBJ1-4	CASSQGTGGEKLFF
20	TRBV5-5	TRBJ2-6	CASSLVPSTGTVFRANVLTF
15	TRBV7-2	TRBJ1-6	CASSLGSWADSPLHF
11	TRBV30	TRBJ2-5	CALQDQETQYF
16	TRBV5-6	TRBJ1-1	CASSFPTARQNTEAFF
15	TRBV19	TRBJ2-7	CASSIQTGGAEEQYF
17	TRBV29-1	TRBJ1-1	CSVAVGGTGTLGTEAFF
15	TRBV7-3	TRBJ2-7	CASSLIGGGIYEQYF
13	TRBV6-6	TRBJ1-3	CASSPGGGNTIYF
15	TRBV9	TRBJ1-3	CASSSTGSPGNTIYF
14	TRBV7-9	TRBJ2-1	CASSLGQGYDEQFF
16	TRBV11-1	TRBJ2-4	CASSPFSGSAKNIQYF
15	TRBV3-1/TRBV3-2	TRBJ2-7	CASSHRTSESYEQYF
14	TRBV11-2	TRBJ2-5	CASSLIRGRETQYF
15	TRBV28	TRBJ1-2	CASSPRQGGYYGYTF
13	TRBV7-2	TRBJ1-2	CASSLQTNYGYTF
13	TRBV5-1	TRBJ2-1	CASSLGGGFMQFF
14	TRBV6-6	TRBJ2-5	CASGTGPYQETQYF
15	TRBV28	TRBJ1-2	CASSLGGTARPGYTF
15	TRBV30	TRBJ1-6	CAWSPMGQLNSPLHF
16	TRBV5-1	TRBJ2-7	CASSLVGAGAPYEQYF
15	TRBV29-1	TRBJ1-4	CSVEGTVSTNEKLFF
17	TRBV28	TRBJ1-6	CASSEVTGRDYNSPLHF